A selection of T cell receptor beta chains follows, all from one sample in a study of blood T cell repertoires in COVID-19. Profiling relied on immunoSEQ multiplex PCR, and the TCRdb table lists in-frame clones only, not all of them. The sample lists about 210,000 clones, approximately 80% occurring once. The sample taken for sequencing was PBMCs or T cells enriched from blood (not recorded which). These receptors came from a man between 25 and 39 years old with acute COVID-19. The CDR3 runs from the conserved cysteine through the conserved F or W. D genes are given only for firm matches. Some rows have no size entry. The others give once, few or many, or a class for an expanded clone.

j_call d_call clone_size v_call cdr3_nt cdr3_aa
TRBJ2-2 TRBD2 . TRBV9 TGTGCCAGCAGTAACGGGGGGAAGACCGGGGAGCTGTTTTTT CASSNGGKTGELFF
TRBJ2-7 TRBD1 . TRBV19 TGTGCCAGTGGACCTCCGGGACAGGCCTCCTACGAGCAGTACTTC CASGPPGQASYEQYF
TRBJ2-7 . . TRBV4-2 TGTGCCAGCAGCCAAGGCCGCGCCAGGGTTGGCGAGCAGTACTTC CASSQGRARVGEQYF
TRBJ2-1 TRBD2 . TRBV9 TGTGCCAGCAGCGCGGGTACTAGCGAGTTATCCTACAATGAGCAGTTCTTC CASSAGTSELSYNEQFF
TRBJ2-7 TRBD1 . TRBV6-6 TGTGCCAGCGGGCTAGACAGGGCTGCCCACGAGCAGTACTTC CASGLDRAAHEQYF
TRBJ1-5 TRBD1 . TRBV30 TGTGCCTGGAGTGTTGGACAGGGGGCTCAGCCCCAGCATTTT CAWSVGQGAQPQHF
TRBJ2-6 TRBD1 . TRBV4-2 TGTGCCAGCAGCCAAGAGTGGGACAGGGGACCCTCTGGGGCCAACGTCCTGACTTTC CASSQEWDRGPSGANVLTF
TRBJ2-7 . . TRBV27 TGTGCCAGCAGTTTATCGAAGGCAGGATCCCCCTACGAGCAGTACTTC CASSLSKAGSPYEQYF
TRBJ1-2 . . TRBV19 TGTGCCAGCCGGGATGGAAACTATGGCTACACCTTC CASRDGNYGYTF
TRBJ2-4 . once TRBV28 TGTGCCAGCAGTTTACGGGGGACCAAAAACATTCAGTACTTC CASSLRGTKNIQYF